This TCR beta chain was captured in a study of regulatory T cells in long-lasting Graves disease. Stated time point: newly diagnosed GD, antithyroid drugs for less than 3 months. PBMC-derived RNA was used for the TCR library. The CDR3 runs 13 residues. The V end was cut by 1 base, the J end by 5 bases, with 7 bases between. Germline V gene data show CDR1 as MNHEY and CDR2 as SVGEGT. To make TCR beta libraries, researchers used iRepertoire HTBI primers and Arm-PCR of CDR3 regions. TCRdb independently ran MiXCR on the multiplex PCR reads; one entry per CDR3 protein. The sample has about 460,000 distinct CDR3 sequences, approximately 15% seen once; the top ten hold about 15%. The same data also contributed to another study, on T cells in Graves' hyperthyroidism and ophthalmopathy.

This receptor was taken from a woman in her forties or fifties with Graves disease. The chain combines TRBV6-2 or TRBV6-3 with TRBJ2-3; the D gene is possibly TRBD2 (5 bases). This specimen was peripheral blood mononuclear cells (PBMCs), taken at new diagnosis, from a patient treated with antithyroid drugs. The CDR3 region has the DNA TGTGCCAGCAGTTACTTGGGGAGAGATACGCAGTATTTT. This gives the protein CASSYLGRDTQYF.